The present TCR beta chain was sequenced within a study of cytomegalovirus exposure and HLA in healthy donors. Study at large: Approximately 180 million T cells yielded fewer than 120 million unique TCR beta sequences in earlier analysis.

This CDR3 spans 14 amino acids. The V and J ends lost 3 bases and 2 bases respectively, with 11 bases between them. The germline V gene has CDR1 LNHDA and CDR2 SQIVND (reference sequence). Remarks on this clone: No antigen is known for it.

Regarding the study as a whole: The study labeled more than 150 TCR beta chains cytomegalovirus-associated. Among the most significant clusters, several appeared linked to common viral pathogens in a later analysis.

The PCR employed 60 Vbeta primers together with 13 Jbeta primers. TCRdb keeps only in-frame clones here, not all; method: immunoSEQ multiplex PCR. The sample shows over 120,000 clones, approximately 80% of them seen only once. The chain joins TRBV19 to TRBJ2-7; tentative D call: TRBD1 (6 bases). Sequenced sample: PBMCs. This clonotype was sampled from a woman in her late teens or twenties in good health and CMV-seropositive. CDR3 sequence: CASSIAGEPYEQYF. The CDR3 region has the DNA TGTGCCAGTAGTATCGCAGGGGAGCCCTACGAGCAGTACTTC.